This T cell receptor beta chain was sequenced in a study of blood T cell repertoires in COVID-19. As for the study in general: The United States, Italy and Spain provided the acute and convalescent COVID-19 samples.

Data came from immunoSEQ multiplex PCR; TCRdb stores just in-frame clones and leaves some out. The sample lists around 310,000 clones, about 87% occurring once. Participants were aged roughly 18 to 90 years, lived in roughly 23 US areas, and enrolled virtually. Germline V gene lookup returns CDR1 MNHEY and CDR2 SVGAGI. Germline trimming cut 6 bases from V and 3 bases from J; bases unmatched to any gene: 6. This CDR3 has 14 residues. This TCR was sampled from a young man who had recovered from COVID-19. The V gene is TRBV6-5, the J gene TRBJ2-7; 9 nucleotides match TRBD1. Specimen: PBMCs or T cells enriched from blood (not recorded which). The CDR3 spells CASSPGQGVYEQYF. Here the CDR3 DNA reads TGTGCCAGCAGCCCGGGACAGGGCGTCTACGAGCAGTACTTC.